The 18 T cell receptor beta chains below come from one sample, sequenced in a study of T cell responses to AZD1222 COVID-19 vaccine (dated by TCRdb to 2020 to 2022). The time point label, read with the paper, signifies: about 28 days (+/-7) after the second vaccine dose. Library preparation employed the immunoSEQ multiplex PCR assay. The clones in this table, taken by TCRdb from immuneACCESS, are in-frame only. Not every clone is retained; where verified, under half of the shortfall comes from an unresolved V gene, and the cause of the rest is unknown. The sample table shows around 190,000 clones, and around 88% are seen once. The ten most abundant clones make up about 9.9% of the sample. The source was peripheral blood, collected 28 days after the second AZD1222 dose. These receptor sequences come from an adult who received the AZD1222 COVID-19 vaccine.

V and J are TRBV27 and TRBJ2-2; perhaps D is TRBD1 or TRBD2 (6 bases each). The germline V gene encodes CDR1 MNHEY and CDR2 SMNVEV (reference sequence). The CDR3 has 17 amino acids. V was cut by 3 bases and J by 3 bases, with 17 bases left in between. CDR3 coding DNA: TGTGCCAGCAGTTTCCTTACAGGGCCGGGGGACACCGGGGAGCTGTTTTTT. Its protein product is CASSFLTGPGDTGELFF.

The genes are TRBV12-3 or TRBV12-4 and TRBJ1-2; TRBD1 aligns across 7 bases. The CDR3 consists of 13 residues. V trimming: 5 bases; J trimming: 3 bases; junction bases outside the gene matches: 3. CDR3 sequence: CASSRQGDYGYTF. CDR3 nucleotides: TGTGCCAGCAGTCGACAGGGTGACTATGGCTACACCTTC.

The chain is built from TRBV2 and TRBJ2-7; D gene ambiguous. The CDR3 spans 15 residues. Between the trimmed V and J ends, which lost 5 bases and 1 base, there was a span of 15 bases. Germline CDR1 SNHLY, CDR2 FYNNEI. The CDR3 sequence: CASSLRVMESYEQYF. Here the CDR3 DNA reads TGTGCCAGCAGTTTACGCGTGATGGAGTCCTACGAGCAGTACTTC.

The chain joins TRBV3-1 (or the pseudogene TRBV3-2) to TRBJ1-3, with no clear D. Trimming removed 5 bases at V and 0 bases at J, with 11 bases between. This CDR3 is 15 amino acids long. Germline assignment: CDR1 LGHDT and CDR2 YNNKEL (reference sequence). CDR3 residues: CASSSSPDSGNTIYF. DNA of the CDR3: TGTGCCAGCAGCTCCTCGCCCGACTCTGGAAACACCATATATTTT.

The sample holds a few counts of this clone. The rearrangement joins TRBV29-1 to TRBJ2-7; 9 nucleotides align to TRBD1. CDR1 is SQVTM and CDR2 is ANQGSEA in the germline V gene. The CDR3 spans 14 residues. Losses at the gene ends were 4 bases for V and 5 bases for J; bases not matched to a gene: 9. CDR3 nucleotide sequence: TGCAGCGTTGCCCGCTCGGACAGGGGACACGAGCAGTACTTC. Its translation: CSVARSDRGHEQYF.

This chain connects TRBV19 to TRBJ1-1; possible D gene TRBD1, 5 bases. V was pared by 1 base and J by 0 bases, with 9 bases between. The CDR3 extends over 15 amino acids. CDR1 LNHDA and CDR2 SQIVND come from the germline V gene (reference sequence). The CDR3 protein is CASSIAQGLNTEAFF. The CDR3 coding sequence is TGTGCCAGTAGTATAGCTCAGGGACTGAACACTGAAGCTTTCTTT.

V usage is TRBV5-4 and J usage is TRBJ1-2; D is unresolved. Germline assignment: CDR1 SGHNT and CDR2 YYREEE (reference sequence). The CDR3 spans 15 residues. V lost 4 bases, J lost 4 bases, and 17 bases lay in between. The DNA of the CDR3 is TGTGCCAGCAGCCCCAACCCGGAGGGCTTCTATGGCTACACCTTC. This codes for CASSPNPEGFYGYTF.

The chain employs TRBV9 and TRBJ2-1, with D possibly called TRBD1 or TRBD2 (5 bases each). This CDR3 is 16 amino acids long. V was trimmed by 0 bases and J by 9 bases, leaving 19 bases between them. The V gene's germline CDR1 is SGDLS and CDR2 YYNGEE. Here the CDR3 reads CASSVGGPILMGEQFF. CDR3 in DNA: TGTGCCAGCAGCGTAGGGGGACCCATATTGATGGGTGAGCAGTTCTTC. The full variable domain, rest sourced from reference TRBV9 and TRBJ2-1, is DSGVTQTPKHLITATGQRVTLRCSPRSGDLSVYWYQQSLDQGLQFLIQYYNGEERAKGNILERFSAQQFPDLHSELNLSSLELGDSALYFCASSVGGPILMGEQFFGPGTRLTVL.

This clone was detected once. The chain carries TRBV27 and TRBJ1-5; TRBD1 might be the D (6 bases). Germline V gene sequence: CDR1 MNHEY, CDR2 SMNVEV (reference sequence). The CDR3 sequence is 12 residues long. V was trimmed by 6 bases and J by 7 bases, leaving 10 bases between them. CDR3 bases: TGTGCCAGCAGAACAGGGCGACAGCCCCAGCATTTT. Amino acid sequence: CASRTGRQPQHF.

The rearrangement joins TRBV4-1 to TRBJ2-2; maybe TRBD2 (5 bases). Trimming shortened V by 4 bases and J by 1 base, and 7 bases separated the two germline ends. The CDR3 covers 14 residues. Per the germline V gene, CDR1 is MGHRA and CDR2 is YSYEKL. CDR3 in amino acids: CASSRTENTGELFF. DNA of the CDR3: TGCGCCAGCAGCCGGACTGAGAACACCGGGGAGCTGTTTTTT.

The chain couples TRBV19 to TRBJ2-7, with 10 bases fitting TRBD2. V gave up 6 bases and J gave up 7 bases; unmatched junction bases: 9. The CDR3 runs to 14 residues. Germline-derived CDR1 and CDR2 are LNHDA and SQIVND (reference sequence). The CDR3 reads CASRLLAGSKEQYF. CDR3 nucleotides: TGTGCCAGTAGGCTACTAGCGGGGTCTAAAGAGCAGTACTTC.

The genes are TRBV29-1 and TRBJ2-1; 9 nucleotides agree with TRBD1. V lost 4 bases, J lost 8 bases, and 6 bases stayed unmatched. Germline V gives CDR1 SQVTM, CDR2 ANQGSEA. The CDR3 has 13 amino acids. The CDR3 DNA reads as TGCAGCGTTGTCCGGGACAGGGACCATGAGCAGTTCTTC. Protein: CSVVRDRDHEQFF.

V usage is TRBV28 and J usage is TRBJ1-2; TRBD1 agrees at 8 bases. CDR1 and CDR2 (germline): MDHEN, SYDVKM. V dropped 6 bases and J dropped 4; count of bases not matched to a gene: 7. The CDR3 consists of 14 residues. The CDR3 DNA reads TGTGCCAGCAGCCGCGGACAGGGCCGCTATGGCTACACCTTC. It translates to CASSRGQGRYGYTF.

The rearrangement joins TRBV2 to TRBJ2-2; D ambiguous. Germline CDR1 is SNHLY and CDR2 is FYNNEI. Trimming stripped 7 bases from V and 0 bases from J, with 9 bases between. The CDR3 runs 14 residues. The CDR3 protein is CASIPDANTGELFF. DNA for the CDR3: TGTGCCAGCATCCCAGACGCGAACACCGGGGAGCTGTTTTTT.

This rearrangement joins TRBV11-2 to TRBJ1-1; D is uncertain. The ends were cut back, 2 bases at V and 1 base at J, with 5 bases in the middle. CDR1 and CDR2 from the germline V gene are SGHAT and FQNNGV. CDR3 length: 13 amino acids. In DNA form, the CDR3 reads TGTGCCAGCAGCTTACACAGGAACACTGAAGCTTTCTTT. It encodes CASSLHRNTEAFF. The variable domain in full, completed from reference TRBV11-2 and TRBJ1-1, reads EAGVAQSPRYKIIEKRQSVAFWCNPISGHATLYWYQQILGQGPKLLIQFQNNGVVDDSQLPKDRFSAERLKGVDSTLKIQPAKLEDSAVYLCASSLHRNTEAFFGQGTRLTVV.

The chain links TRBV5-1 to TRBJ2-2; 11 nucleotides agree with TRBD1. The ends lost 6 bases at V and 5 bases at J; junction bases unmatched: 9. Germline-derived CDR1 and CDR2 are SGHRS and YFSETQ. The CDR3 covers 16 residues. The CDR3 bases are TGCGCCAGCACCGGGACAGGGGGATTAGGGACCGGGGAGCTGTTTTTT. The encoded protein is CASTGTGGLGTGELFF.

This sequence joins TRBV5-1 and TRBJ1-6; the D gene is possibly TRBD1 (6 bases). V gave up 2 bases and J gave up 6 bases, with 9 bases separating them. Per the germline V gene, CDR1 is SGHRS and CDR2 is YFSETQ. CDR3 length: 14 amino acids. CDR3 region: CASSFGQSNSPLHF. CDR3 nucleotide sequence: TGCGCCAGCAGCTTCGGACAGAGTAATTCACCCCTCCACTTT. The full variable domain, with the rest looked up from reference TRBV5-1 and TRBJ1-6, is KAGVTQTPRYLIKTRGQQVTLSCSPISGHRSVSWYQQTPGQGLQFLFEYFSETQRNKGNFPGRFSGRQFSNSRSEMNVSTLELGDSALYLCASSFGQSNSPLHFGNGTRLTVT.

The gene calls are TRBV5-1 and TRBJ2-7; D is ambiguous. The CDR3 has 11 amino acids. CDR1 is SGHRS, CDR2 YFSETQ, per germline. The V end was cut by 4 bases, the J end by 0 bases, with 2 bases between. DNA for the CDR3: TGCGCCAGCAGCCCCTCCTACGAGCAGTACTTC. Protein sequence: CASSPSYEQYF.